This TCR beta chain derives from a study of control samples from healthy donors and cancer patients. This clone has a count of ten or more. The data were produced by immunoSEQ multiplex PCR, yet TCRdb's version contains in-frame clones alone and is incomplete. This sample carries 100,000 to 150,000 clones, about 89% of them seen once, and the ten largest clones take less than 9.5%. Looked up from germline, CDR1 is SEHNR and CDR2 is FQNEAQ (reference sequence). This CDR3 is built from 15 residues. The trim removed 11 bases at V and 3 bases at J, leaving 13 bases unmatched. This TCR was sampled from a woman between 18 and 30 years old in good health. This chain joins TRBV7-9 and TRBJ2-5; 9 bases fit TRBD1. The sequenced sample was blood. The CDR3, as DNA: TGTGCCGGCGGTACGGGACAGGGCGGTGAAGAGACCCAGTACTTC. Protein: CAGGTGQGGEETQYF.